The source of this T cell receptor (beta chain) is a study of blood T cell repertoires in COVID-19. As processed by the authors: Quantification of nucleated cells was approximated via reference gene primer amplification. Assay used: immunoSEQ multiplex PCR; TCRdb lists only in-frame clones, some missing. Clone size and the V and J calls come from that table; the DNA yielded D and trimming. This table has about 270,000 clones, 84% appearing once. The germline V gene encodes CDR1 MDHEN and CDR2 SYDVKM. Trimming removed 5 bases at V and 0 bases at J, with 14 bases between. CDR3 size: 16 residues. The clonotype comes from a human donor with COVID-19, enrolled during active disease. The donor label of this sample is uncertain. The rearrangement joins TRBV28 to TRBJ1-5; D gene ambiguous. Sequencing used peripheral blood. For the CDR3, the DNA is TGTGCCAGCAGTCCCGCCGGCCGGGATAGCAATCAGCCCCAGCATTTT. Amino acid sequence: CASSPAGRDSNQPQHF.